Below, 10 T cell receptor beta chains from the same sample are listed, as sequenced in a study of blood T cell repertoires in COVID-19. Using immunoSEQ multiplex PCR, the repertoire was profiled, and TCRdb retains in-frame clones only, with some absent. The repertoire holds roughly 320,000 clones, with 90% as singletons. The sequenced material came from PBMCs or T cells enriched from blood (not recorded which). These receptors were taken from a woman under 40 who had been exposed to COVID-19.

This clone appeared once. The CDR3 coding sequence is TGTGCCAGCAGCGTCGGGGTGAGCACTGAAGCTTTCTTT. Translating gives CASSVGVSTEAFF. The gene calls are TRBV12-3 or TRBV12-4 and TRBJ1-1; no firm D call. The V and J ends lost 6 bases and 4 bases respectively, with 12 bases between them. The CDR3 totals 13 residues.

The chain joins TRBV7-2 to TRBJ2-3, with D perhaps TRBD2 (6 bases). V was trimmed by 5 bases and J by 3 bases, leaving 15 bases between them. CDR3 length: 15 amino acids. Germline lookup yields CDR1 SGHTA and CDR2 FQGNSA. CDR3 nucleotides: TGTGCCAGCAGCCCCGGAGGACTAAGAACAGATACGCAGTATTTT. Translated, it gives CASSPGGLRTDTQYF. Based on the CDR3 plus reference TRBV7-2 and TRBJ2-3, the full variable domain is GAGVSQSPSNKVTEKGKDVELRCDPISGHTALYWYRQSLGQGLEFLIYFQGNSAPDKSGLPSDRFSAERTGGSVSTLTIQRTQQEDSAVYLCASSPGGLRTDTQYFGPGTRLTVL.

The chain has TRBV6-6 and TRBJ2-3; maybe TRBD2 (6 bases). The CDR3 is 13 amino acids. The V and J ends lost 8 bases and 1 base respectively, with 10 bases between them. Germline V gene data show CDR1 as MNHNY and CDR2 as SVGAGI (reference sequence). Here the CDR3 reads CASWSSGTDTQYF. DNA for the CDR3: TGTGCCAGCTGGTCTAGCGGCACAGATACGCAGTATTTT.

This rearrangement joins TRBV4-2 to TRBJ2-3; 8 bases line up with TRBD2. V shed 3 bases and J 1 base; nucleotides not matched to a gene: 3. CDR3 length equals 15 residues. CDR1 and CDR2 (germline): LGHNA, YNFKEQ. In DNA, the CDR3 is TGTGCCAGCAGCCATCGGGGGGGAGGCACAGATACGCAGTATTTT. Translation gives CASSHRGGGTDTQYF.

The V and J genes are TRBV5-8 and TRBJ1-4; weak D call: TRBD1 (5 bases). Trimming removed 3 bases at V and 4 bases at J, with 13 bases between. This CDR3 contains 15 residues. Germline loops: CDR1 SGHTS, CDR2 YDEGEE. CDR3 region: CASSSKGLGNEKLFF. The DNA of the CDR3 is TGTGCCAGCAGCTCGAAGGGGTTGGGTAATGAAAAACTGTTTTTT.

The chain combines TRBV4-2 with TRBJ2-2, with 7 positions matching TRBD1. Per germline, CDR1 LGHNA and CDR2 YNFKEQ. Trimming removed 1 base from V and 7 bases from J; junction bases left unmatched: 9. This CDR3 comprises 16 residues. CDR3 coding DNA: TGTGCCAGCAGCCAAGCCGAGGGGGCCGTGGTCGGGGAGCTGTTTTTT. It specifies CASSQAEGAVVGELFF.

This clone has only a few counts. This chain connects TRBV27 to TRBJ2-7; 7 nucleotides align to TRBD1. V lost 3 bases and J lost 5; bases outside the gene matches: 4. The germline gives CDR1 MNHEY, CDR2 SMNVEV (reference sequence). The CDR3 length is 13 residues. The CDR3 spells CASSFDRVHEQYF. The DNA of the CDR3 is TGTGCCAGCAGTTTTGACAGGGTCCACGAGCAGTACTTC.

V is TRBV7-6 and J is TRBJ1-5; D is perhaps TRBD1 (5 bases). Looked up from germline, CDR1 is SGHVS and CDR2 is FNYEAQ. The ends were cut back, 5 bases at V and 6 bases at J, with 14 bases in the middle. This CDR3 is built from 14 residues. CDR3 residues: CASSPGQGGQPQHF. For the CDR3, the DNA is TGTGCCAGCAGCCCCGGTCAGGGCGGTCAGCCCCAGCATTTT. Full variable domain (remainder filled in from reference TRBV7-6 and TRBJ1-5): GAGVSQSPRYKVTKRGQDVALRCDPISGHVSLYWYRQALGQGPEFLTYFNYEAQQDKSGLPNDRFSAERPEGSISTLTIQRTEQRDSAMYRCASSPGQGGQPQHFGDGTRLSIL.

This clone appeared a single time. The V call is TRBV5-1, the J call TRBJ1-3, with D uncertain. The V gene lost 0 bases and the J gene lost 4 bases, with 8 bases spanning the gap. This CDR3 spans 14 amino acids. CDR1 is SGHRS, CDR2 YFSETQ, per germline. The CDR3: CASSLAQRGNTIYF. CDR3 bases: TGCGCCAGCAGCTTGGCCCAGAGGGGAAACACCATATATTTT.

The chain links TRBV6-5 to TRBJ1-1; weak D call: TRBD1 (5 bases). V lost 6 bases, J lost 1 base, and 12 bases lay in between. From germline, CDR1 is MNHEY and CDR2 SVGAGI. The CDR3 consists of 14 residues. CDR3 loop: CASSIITGNTEAFF. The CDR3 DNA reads TGTGCCAGCAGCATAATTACAGGGAACACTGAAGCTTTCTTT.